This TCR beta chain was observed in a study of blood T cell repertoires in COVID-19. The V gene's germline CDR1 is GTSNPN and CDR2 SVGIG (reference sequence). The CDR3 covers 13 residues. V was cut by 4 bases and J by 3 bases, with 13 bases left in between. Here immunoSEQ multiplex PCR was the method, and the copy in TCRdb shows in-frame clones only, minus some. Here the sample spans about 270,000 clones, 70% to 90% being singletons. What was sequenced was peripheral blood. The chain uses TRBV30 and TRBJ2-7, with D maybe TRBD2 (5 bases). This clonotype originated in an older woman with acute or convalescent COVID-19. DNA for the CDR3: TGTGCCTGGAATCGAGGGATCCTCTACGAGCAGTACTTC. Its protein is CAWNRGILYEQYF.